These 29 T cell receptor beta chains originate from one sample sequenced in a study of OX40 agonist ivuxolimab in advanced cancers. Sequencing was performed with immunoSEQ multiplex PCR; in TCRdb, only in-frame clones are kept and a portion is missing. Found here are about 48,000 clones, 84% of them singletons; the top ten hold 1.1%. The specimen comprised CD4+ or CD8+ T cells sorted from blood, sampled in a trial of the OX40 agonist ivuxolimab. These receptors were taken from an adult with an advanced solid tumor such as melanoma, head and neck, liver or kidney cancer.

Worth noting for this clone: At one boundary the junction diverges from the germline segment, which might be a read error. The gene calls are TRBV6-1 and TRBJ2-7; possibly TRBD1 or TRBD2 for D (5 bases each). Germline V gene data show CDR1 as MNHNS and CDR2 as SASEGT. The CDR3 covers 12 residues. For the CDR3, the DNA is TGTGCCAGCAGTGAATATCGGGGCAGGTTGAACTTC. Protein sequence: CASSEYRGRLNF.

CDR3 residues: CARPSGPANQPQHF. CDR3 nucleotide sequence: TGTGCCAGACCGAGCGGGCCCGCCAATCAGCCCCAGCATTTT. The J gene is TRBJ1-5, the V gene TRBV7-9; D gene ambiguous. The CDR3 length is 14 residues. Looked up from germline, CDR1 is SEHNR and CDR2 is FQNEAQ (reference sequence). Trimming stripped 9 bases from V and 3 bases from J, with 15 bases between.

In this sample, this clone turned up a few times. V and J are TRBV19 and TRBJ1-1; TRBD1 matches at 7 bases. The CDR3 extends over 14 amino acids. V lost 4 bases and J lost 6; bases outside the gene matches: 8. In germline, CDR1 is LNHDA, CDR2 SQIVND (reference sequence). The DNA of the CDR3 is TGTGCCAGTAGTAGGGACAGTCTGGCTTCTGAAGCTTTCTTT. As protein: CASSRDSLASEAFF.

This clone was found a few times. The chain recombines TRBV7-2 with TRBJ1-4, with D possibly TRBD1 on 6 matching bases. Trimming took 8 bases from V and 4 from J, leaving 20 bases between them. Germline CDR1 SGHTA, CDR2 FQGNSA. The CDR3 totals 16 residues. This CDR3 reads CASRKGVVPYNEKLFF. DNA of the CDR3: TGTGCCAGCCGGAAGGGGGTTGTTCCATATAATGAAAAACTGTTTTTT.

The chain has TRBV1 and TRBJ1-5. TRBV1 is described as a pseudogene. The CDR3 totals 16 residues. CDR3 DNA: TGCACCAGCAGCCAAGATACGGATTATAGCAATCAGCCCCAGCATTTT. Its translation is CTSSQDTDYSNQPQHF.

V gene TRBV5-4 combines with J gene TRBJ1-4; 11 nucleotides match TRBD1. This CDR3 has 16 residues. Germline V lookup: CDR1 SGHNT, CDR2 YYREEE (reference sequence). V gave up 0 bases and J gave up 6 bases; unmatched junction bases: 4. The CDR3 nucleotides are TGTGCCAGCAGCTTGGCAGGACAGGGGGCTGATGAAAAACTGTTTTTT. It is translated as CASSLAGQGADEKLFF.

The chain carries TRBV4-2 and TRBJ2-4, with a possible D match to TRBD2 (6 bases). CDR3 length: 18 residues. Germline V gene sequence: CDR1 LGHNA, CDR2 YNFKEQ. V lost 4 bases to trimming and J lost 4 bases, with 23 bases between them. DNA of the CDR3: TGTGCCAGCAGCCCAGAGCTATTAGCGGTCACAGGTAAAAACATTCAGTACTTC. It is translated as CASSPELLAVTGKNIQYF.

This chain connects TRBV7-2 to TRBJ2-7; 8 bases agree with TRBD2. The CDR3 has 14 residues. V trimming: 1 base; J trimming: 5 bases; junction bases outside the gene matches: 4. Germline V gene sequence: CDR1 SGHTA, CDR2 FQGNSA. The CDR3 sequence: CASSLEAGAHEQYF. Here the CDR3 DNA reads TGTGCCAGCAGCTTAGAAGCGGGAGCCCACGAGCAGTACTTC.

The chain has TRBV29-1 and TRBJ2-7; D is unclear. CDR3 length equals 11 residues. V lost 3 bases, J lost 3 bases, and 6 bases lay in between. The V gene's germline CDR1 is SQVTM and CDR2 ANQGSEA. The DNA of the CDR3 is TGCAGCGTTGAGCACAGCTACGAGCAGTACTTC. Amino acids: CSVEHSYEQYF.

This CDR3 is CASRRQETPQPQHF. CDR3 bases: TGCGCCAGCAGGCGACAGGAAACCCCTCAGCCCCAGCATTTT. This chain uses TRBV5-1 with TRBJ1-5, with a possible D match to TRBD1 (6 bases). The CDR3 is 14 residues long. V was pared by 5 bases and J by 6 bases, with 15 bases between. Germline CDR1 is SGHRS and CDR2 is YFSETQ.

This clone was counted a few times. The rearrangement uses TRBV15 and TRBJ2-7; 10 nucleotides align to TRBD2. Germline V lookup: CDR1 LNHNV, CDR2 YYDKDF (reference sequence). The length of the CDR3 is 15 residues. V shed 5 bases and J 5 bases; nucleotides not matched to a gene: 9. This CDR3 is CATSSQSSGSNEQYF. The CDR3 region has the DNA TGTGCCACCAGCTCCCAGTCTAGCGGGAGTAACGAGCAGTACTTC.

The chain is built from TRBV7-6 and TRBJ2-5, with 14 nucleotides matching TRBD2. The germline V gene encodes CDR1 SGHVS and CDR2 FNYEAQ. Trimming took 5 bases from V and 2 from J; bases not matched to a gene: 7. The CDR3 length is 17 residues. CDR3 loop: CASSAGLAGGPQETQYF. The DNA of the CDR3 is TGTGCCAGCAGCGCAGGACTAGCGGGAGGTCCTCAAGAGACCCAGTACTTC. Supplemented by reference TRBV7-6 and TRBJ2-5, the full variable domain reads GAGVSQSPRYKVTKRGQDVALRCDPISGHVSLYWYRQALGQGPEFLTYFNYEAQQDKSGLPNDRFSAERPEGSISTLTIQRTEQRDSAMYRCASSAGLAGGPQETQYFGPGTRLLVL.

This clone was found a few times. This chain connects TRBV6-1 to TRBJ2-1; 13 nucleotides agree with TRBD2. Germline V gene sequence: CDR1 MNHNS, CDR2 SASEGT. CDR3 size: 15 residues. Losses at the gene ends were 6 bases for V and 9 bases for J; bases not matched to a gene: 8. The CDR3 DNA reads TGTGCCAGCAGGGCGGGACTAGCGGGGATGGGTGAGCAGTTCTTC. It codes for CASRAGLAGMGEQFF.

The CDR3 spells CALGTGIYEQYF. The CDR3 region has the DNA TGTGCCTTAGGGACAGGAATTTACGAGCAGTACTTC. V is TRBV30 and J is TRBJ2-7; 8 bases match TRBD1. Germline CDR1 is GTSNPN and CDR2 is SVGIG (reference sequence). The CDR3 has 12 residues. Germline trimming cut 7 bases from V and 4 bases from J; bases unmatched to any gene: 6.

The CDR3 loop reads CASSQSLFGGGPGELFF. The CDR3 DNA is TGCGCCAGCAGCCAAAGCCTCTTCGGGGGGGGTCCCGGGGAGCTGTTTTTT. V and J are TRBV4-3 and TRBJ2-2; 8 bases fit TRBD2. The CDR3 sequence is 17 residues long. J was trimmed by 6 bases and V by 2 bases; bases with no gene match: 11. CDR1 and CDR2 from the germline V gene are LGHNA and YSLEER.

The V gene is TRBV18, the J gene TRBJ2-5; no definite D call. CDR3 length equals 13 residues. Germline CDR1 is KGHSH and CDR2 is LQKENI. V was clipped by 6 bases and J by 1 base, with 9 bases between them. CDR3 sequence (DNA): TGTGCCAGCTCGGGCGCAAGCCAAGAGACCCAGTACTTC. Amino acid sequence: CASSGASQETQYF. The full variable domain, rest sourced from reference TRBV18 and TRBJ2-5, is NAGVMQNPRHLVRRRGQEARLRCSPMKGHSHVYWYRQLPEEGLKFMVYLQKENIIDESGMPKERFSAEFPKEGPSILRIQQVVRGDSAAYFCASSGASQETQYFGPGTRLLVL.

This clone has just one count. The chain has TRBV14 and TRBJ2-7, with D possibly called TRBD1 or TRBD2 (6 bases each). Germline V gene lookup returns CDR1 SGHDN and CDR2 FVKESK. Trimming took off 0 bases at V and 3 bases at J, with 24 bases between the two ends. The CDR3 length is 19 residues. The CDR3 reads CASSQEVPFGGSPIYEQYF. CDR3 bases: TGTGCCAGCAGCCAAGAAGTGCCTTTCGGGGGCTCCCCAATCTACGAGCAGTACTTC.

The chain is built from TRBV4-2 and TRBJ1-2, with TRBD1 identical over 7 bases. This CDR3 is built from 16 residues. Trimming took 3 bases from V and 4 from J; bases not matched to a gene: 11. Looked up from germline, CDR1 is LGHNA and CDR2 is YNFKEQ. The chain's CDR3 is CASSHSRQGGAYGYTF. CDR3 nucleotides: TGTGCCAGCAGCCATAGCAGACAGGGAGGCGCCTATGGCTACACCTTC.

The V call is TRBV27, the J call TRBJ1-3, with a tentative D call TRBD1 (5 bases). V dropped 5 bases and J dropped 2 bases, with 13 bases sitting between them. The CDR3 runs 15 residues. Per the germline V gene, CDR1 is MNHEY and CDR2 is SMNVEV (reference sequence). The CDR3 DNA reads as TGTGCCAGCAGTGCCTTCCCGGGGGCTGGAAACACCATATATTTT. Protein sequence: CASSAFPGAGNTIYF.

The chain links TRBV18 to TRBJ2-2; no reliable D call. The germline CDR1 and CDR2 sequences are KGHSH and LQKENI. The V gene lost 2 bases and the J gene lost 7 bases, with 8 bases spanning the gap. This CDR3 has 13 amino acids. The CDR3 nucleotides are TGTGCCAGCTCACCATCCCCCCACGGGGAGCTGTTTTTT. Translation gives CASSPSPHGELFF.

The chain is built from TRBV27 and TRBJ2-4; 9 nucleotides line up with TRBD1. V was clipped by 10 bases and J by 6 bases; unmatched bases: 7. CDR3 length: 13 amino acids. Germline V gene sequence: CDR1 MNHEY, CDR2 SMNVEV (reference sequence). The DNA of the CDR3 is TGTGCCACCCTGGACAGGGGCCGAAACATTCAGTACTTC. As protein: CATLDRGRNIQYF.

The gene calls are TRBV20-1 and TRBJ2-5; D unresolved. In germline, CDR1 is DFQATT, CDR2 SNEGSKA (reference sequence). The V and J ends lost 2 bases and 9 bases respectively, with 7 bases between them. The length of the CDR3 is 10 residues. The CDR3 here is CSARSLAQYF. The CDR3 nucleotides are TGCAGTGCTAGATCTCTGGCCCAGTACTTC.

The chain combines TRBV28 with TRBJ2-5; 11 bases match TRBD1. CDR1 and CDR2 from the germline V gene are MDHEN and SYDVKM. The trim removed 4 bases at V and 6 bases at J, leaving 10 bases unmatched. The CDR3 sequence is 16 residues long. For the CDR3, the DNA is TGTGCCAGCAGTTCGTACACCGGGACAGGGGGACAGACCCAGTACTTC. It codes for CASSSYTGTGGQTQYF.

The chain joins TRBV9 to TRBJ2-1, with D perhaps TRBD1 (6 bases). V lost 3 bases, J lost 5 bases, and 9 bases lay in between. Per germline, CDR1 SGDLS and CDR2 YYNGEE. The CDR3 contains 13 residues. The DNA of the CDR3 is TGTGCCAGCAGCGAACAGGGCGACAATGAGCAGTTCTTC. Residues: CASSEQGDNEQFF.

This sequence joins TRBV4-1 and TRBJ1-5; no clear D gene. This CDR3 comprises 15 residues. Germline assignment: CDR1 MGHRA and CDR2 YSYEKL. The germline V and J ends were trimmed by 2 bases and 2 bases, with 10 bases remaining between them. CDR3 region: CASSQRIGGNQPQHF. The CDR3 coding sequence is TGCGCCAGCAGCCAACGTATAGGTGGCAATCAGCCCCAGCATTTT.

CDR3 region: CASSLDRGQDGYTF. The CDR3 bases are TGTGCCAGCAGCTTGGACAGGGGGCAAGATGGCTACACCTTC. The rearrangement joins TRBV5-8 to TRBJ1-2; 9 bases line up with TRBD1. The CDR3 has 14 amino acids. CDR1 is SGHTS and CDR2 is YDEGEE in the germline V gene. The trim removed 0 bases at V and 6 bases at J, leaving 3 bases unmatched.

V and J are TRBV10-1 and TRBJ1-2, with 11 positions matching TRBD1. There are 17 residues in the CDR3. Germline V gives CDR1 WNHNN, CDR2 SYGVQD (reference sequence). The ends lost 5 bases at V and 4 bases at J; junction bases unmatched: 12. CDR3 residues: CASSFEDPGQGGYGYTF. In DNA, the CDR3 is TGCGCCAGCAGTTTCGAAGACCCGGGACAGGGGGGCTATGGCTACACCTTC.

J is TRBJ2-1 and V is TRBV5-4; no clear D. From germline, CDR1 is SGHNT and CDR2 YYREEE (reference sequence). The CDR3 is made up of 14 amino acids. V lost 5 bases and J lost 6, with 15 bases in between. The CDR3 DNA reads as TGTGCCAGCAGACTGGAACTATACATCAATGAGCAGTTCTTC. It encodes CASRLELYINEQFF.

In nucleotides, the CDR3 is TGTGCCAGCAGTCGACAGGGGGCTCATCTAGGTGAGCAGTTCTTC. Its translation is CASSRQGAHLGEQFF. J is TRBJ2-1 and V is TRBV7-3; 10 bases align to TRBD1. V was pared by 6 bases and J by 9 bases, with 11 bases of the junction left unmatched. This CDR3 contains 15 residues. Germline lookup yields CDR1 SGHTA and CDR2 FQGTGA.